The source of this T cell receptor (beta chain) is a study of blood T cells in healthy people across ages. Alongside a J-beta primer mix, a sample-barcoded 5' primer served in a second PCR lasting about 7 to 11 cycles. Tags on each cDNA molecule came from a template-switch adaptor with 12 random nucleotides. From the 5' RACE reads, TCRdb called clonotypes with MiXCR, one entry per CDR3 protein. The sample lists about 290,000 distinct CDR3 sequences, around 30% occurring once. There are 13 residues in the CDR3. V was pared by 7 bases and J by 6 bases, with 15 bases between. Germline V CDR1 and CDR2: MNHEY, SVGEGT. Study-level results: A strong correlation between TCR beta diversity and naive T cell percentage was seen. Relative to aged donors, long-lived donors carried more naive CD4+ cells and displayed higher diversity.

This clonotype was found many times. Its antigen is not identified. The source of this sequence is a woman aged 70-85 years in good health. Sequences were obtained from blood. The rearrangement joins TRBV6-2 or TRBV6-3 to TRBJ2-5, with a tentative D call TRBD1 (6 bases). For the CDR3, the DNA is TGTGCCAGCACTGGGGTCAGGGACAAGACCCAGTACTTC. It translates to CASTGVRDKTQYF.